These T cell receptor beta chains were read from a single sample in a study of CD8 T cells in ankylosing spondylitis. TCRdb independently ran MiXCR on the 5' RACE reads; one entry per CDR3 protein. The sample records fewer than 500,000 distinct CDR3 sequences, roughly 25% being singletons. Sequenced input: blood, either unsorted or a sorted T cell fraction (not recorded which). The receptors were gathered from a male donor with ankylosing spondylitis. Each CDR3 is given with its conserved first and last residue. Fields, in order: J gene, clone size, D gene, V gene, CDR3 protein, CDR3 DNA. D genes are given only for firm matches. Not every row has a clone size; where given, it reads once, few, many or a size class.

j_gene: TRBJ2-3
abundance: NA
d_gene: NA
v_gene: TRBV3-1
CDR3aa: CASGDSGSYDTQYF
CDR3nt: TGTGCCAGCGGTGATAGCGGCAGCTATGATACGCAGTATTTT

j_gene: TRBJ1-6
abundance: NA
d_gene: NA
v_gene: TRBV6-5
CDR3aa: CASSYSRGENSPLHF
CDR3nt: TGTGCCAGCAGTTACTCGCGGGGCGAGAATTCACCCCTCCACTTT

j_gene: TRBJ2-1
abundance: many
d_gene: NA
v_gene: TRBV12-3/TRBV12-4
CDR3aa: CASSFGGSTEEQFF
CDR3nt: TGTGCCAGCAGTTTTGGGGGATCTACAGAGGAGCAGTTCTTC

j_gene: TRBJ2-3
abundance: NA
d_gene: TRBD1
v_gene: TRBV20-1
CDR3aa: CSATGGTLVGDTQYF
CDR3nt: TGCAGTGCCACAGGGGGCACCCTAGTAGGTGATACGCAGTATTTT

j_gene: TRBJ2-1
abundance: NA
d_gene: NA
v_gene: TRBV4-1
CDR3aa: CASSQEGGVPRQFF
CDR3nt: TGCGCCAGCAGCCAAGAGGGGGGAGTCCCCCGGCAGTTCTTC

j_gene: TRBJ2-5
abundance: many
d_gene: TRBD1
v_gene: TRBV5-5
CDR3aa: CASTRTGQETQYF
CDR3nt: TGTGCCAGCACACGGACAGGTCAAGAGACCCAGTACTTC

j_gene: TRBJ2-5
abundance: NA
d_gene: TRBD2
v_gene: TRBV29-1
CDR3aa: CSAGAGLAGLRTQYF
CDR3nt: TGCAGCGCTGGGGCGGGACTAGCGGGACTAAGGACCCAGTACTTC

j_gene: TRBJ2-1
abundance: few
d_gene: TRBD2
v_gene: TRBV20-1
CDR3aa: CSAQTSGVTYKGQFF
CDR3nt: TGCAGTGCCCAAACTAGCGGAGTGACCTACAAGGGGCAGTTCTTC

j_gene: TRBJ1-1
abundance: few
d_gene: NA
v_gene: TRBV30
CDR3aa: CAWKSGWDTEAFF
CDR3nt: TGTGCCTGGAAATCCGGGTGGGATACTGAAGCTTTCTTT

j_gene: TRBJ2-5
abundance: NA
d_gene: TRBD1
v_gene: TRBV7-7
CDR3aa: CASSSGPGQGYETQYF
CDR3nt: TGTGCCAGCAGCTCTGGCCCGGGACAGGGCTACGAGACCCAGTACTTC

j_gene: TRBJ1-2
abundance: few
d_gene: NA
v_gene: TRBV20-1
CDR3aa: CSATPQGIIGGYTF
CDR3nt: TGCAGTGCGACCCCTCAGGGGATAATTGGGGGCTACACCTTC

j_gene: TRBJ1-1
abundance: few
d_gene: NA
v_gene: TRBV30
CDR3aa: CAWRYLGGTEAFF
CDR3nt: TGTGCCTGGAGGTACCTTGGCGGGACTGAAGCTTTCTTT

j_gene: TRBJ2-3
abundance: few
d_gene: NA
v_gene: TRBV20-1
CDR3aa: CSASGGDSSTDTQYF
CDR3nt: TGCAGTGCTAGTGGAGGGGACTCTAGCACAGATACGCAGTATTTT

j_gene: TRBJ1-1
abundance: many
d_gene: NA
v_gene: TRBV9
CDR3aa: CASSVIMWGTPTEAFF
CDR3nt: TGTGCCAGCAGCGTTATAATGTGGGGGACCCCCACTGAAGCTTTCTTT

j_gene: TRBJ1-2
abundance: NA
d_gene: NA
v_gene: TRBV3-1
CDR3aa: CASSQRSLVGGYTF
CDR3nt: TGTGCCAGCAGCCAACGAAGCCTGGTCGGTGGCTACACCTTC

j_gene: TRBJ2-7
abundance: NA
d_gene: NA
v_gene: TRBV12-3/TRBV12-4
CDR3aa: CASSFAAEQYF
CDR3nt: TGTGCCAGCAGTTTTGCAGCCGAGCAGTACTTC

j_gene: TRBJ2-1
abundance: NA
d_gene: NA
v_gene: TRBV10-3
CDR3aa: CAISGVRANSSYNEQFF
CDR3nt: TGTGCCATCAGTGGCGTTCGGGCCAACAGCTCCTACAATGAGCAGTTCTTC

j_gene: TRBJ2-1
abundance: NA
d_gene: NA
v_gene: TRBV2
CDR3aa: CASDSSGYNEQFF
CDR3nt: TGTGCCAGTGACAGTTCGGGATACAATGAGCAGTTCTTC

j_gene: TRBJ2-3
abundance: NA
d_gene: TRBD2
v_gene: TRBV2
CDR3aa: CASSGSSGRSDTQYF
CDR3nt: TGTGCCAGCAGTGGATCTAGCGGGAGGAGTGATACGCAGTATTTT

j_gene: TRBJ2-1
abundance: few
d_gene: NA
v_gene: TRBV6-2/TRBV6-3
CDR3aa: CASSHPVGQLRSGSSYNEQFF
CDR3nt: TGTGCCAGCAGTCACCCCGTGGGACAACTAAGATCGGGGTCCTCCTACAATGAGCAGTTCTTC

j_gene: TRBJ2-6
abundance: NA
d_gene: TRBD2
v_gene: TRBV5-6
CDR3aa: CASRRLAGGPSGANVLTF
CDR3nt: TGTGCCAGCAGGCGACTAGCGGGAGGCCCCTCTGGGGCCAACGTCCTGACTTTC

j_gene: TRBJ1-5
abundance: NA
d_gene: NA
v_gene: TRBV5-1
CDR3aa: CASSLEGGHSNQPQHF
CDR3nt: TGCGCCAGCAGCTTGGAGGGGGGCCATAGCAATCAGCCCCAGCATTTT

j_gene: TRBJ2-1
abundance: NA
d_gene: TRBD1
v_gene: TRBV11-2
CDR3aa: CASRPGQGAGEQFF
CDR3nt: TGTGCCAGCAGGCCGGGACAGGGGGCTGGTGAGCAGTTCTTC

j_gene: TRBJ2-3
abundance: few
d_gene: NA
v_gene: TRBV7-2
CDR3aa: CASSFLLAGPDTQYF
CDR3nt: TGTGCCAGCAGCTTTCTCCTAGCTGGCCCAGATACGCAGTATTTT

j_gene: TRBJ1-5
abundance: NA
d_gene: TRBD1
v_gene: TRBV20-1
CDR3aa: CSARRPGGVGNQPQHF
CDR3nt: TGCAGTGCTCGAAGGCCAGGGGGAGTCGGCAATCAGCCCCAGCATTTT

j_gene: TRBJ2-1
abundance: NA
d_gene: TRBD2
v_gene: TRBV5-6
CDR3aa: CASSRPGLAGVDEQFF
CDR3nt: TGTGCCAGCAGCCGGCCGGGACTAGCGGGAGTCGATGAGCAGTTCTTC

j_gene: TRBJ1-1
abundance: few
d_gene: NA
v_gene: TRBV5-1
CDR3aa: CASSWDTGGTEAFF
CDR3nt: TGCGCCAGCAGCTGGGACACGGGGGGCACTGAAGCTTTCTTT

j_gene: TRBJ2-2
abundance: NA
d_gene: TRBD1
v_gene: TRBV20-1
CDR3aa: CSARGRGLDRLFF
CDR3nt: TGCAGTGCTAGAGGCAGGGGGCTCGATAGGCTGTTTTTT

j_gene: TRBJ1-1
abundance: few
d_gene: NA
v_gene: TRBV2
CDR3aa: CASSPTWAVNTEAFF
CDR3nt: TGTGCCAGCAGCCCGACCTGGGCCGTAAACACTGAAGCTTTCTTT

j_gene: TRBJ2-2
abundance: NA
d_gene: NA
v_gene: TRBV5-1
CDR3aa: CASTSTATGELFF
CDR3nt: TGCGCCAGCACCTCGACGGCCACCGGGGAGCTGTTTTTT

j_gene: TRBJ1-2
abundance: NA
d_gene: TRBD1
v_gene: TRBV6-1
CDR3aa: CASDPPEGTGVFGYTF
CDR3nt: TGTGCCAGCGATCCCCCGGAGGGGACAGGGGTTTTTGGCTACACCTTC

j_gene: TRBJ2-1
abundance: few
d_gene: NA
v_gene: TRBV24-1
CDR3aa: CATSEPAKEQFF
CDR3nt: TGTGCCACCAGTGAACCGGCCAAAGAGCAGTTCTTC

j_gene: TRBJ2-2
abundance: few
d_gene: NA
v_gene: TRBV10-3
CDR3aa: CAIMQGAGTGELFF
CDR3nt: TGTGCCATCATGCAGGGCGCGGGCACCGGGGAGCTGTTTTTT

j_gene: TRBJ1-5
abundance: many
d_gene: TRBD1
v_gene: TRBV7-2
CDR3aa: CASRRAGTGGFQPQHF
CDR3nt: TGTGCCAGCAGGCGTGCCGGGACAGGGGGCTTTCAGCCCCAGCATTTT

j_gene: TRBJ2-3
abundance: NA
d_gene: NA
v_gene: TRBV29-1
CDR3aa: CSVEGASTDTQYF
CDR3nt: TGCAGCGTTGAGGGGGCAAGCACAGATACGCAGTATTTT

j_gene: TRBJ2-3
abundance: NA
d_gene: TRBD2
v_gene: TRBV9
CDR3aa: CASSIRTSGGADTQYF
CDR3nt: TGTGCCAGCAGCATTCGGACTAGCGGGGGGGCAGATACGCAGTATTTT

j_gene: TRBJ2-7
abundance: NA
d_gene: TRBD2
v_gene: TRBV28
CDR3aa: CASKRAGGGYEQYF
CDR3nt: TGTGCCAGCAAACGAGCGGGAGGGGGCTACGAGCAGTACTTC

j_gene: TRBJ1-1
abundance: few
d_gene: NA
v_gene: TRBV25-1
CDR3aa: CASSERQAAFF
CDR3nt: TGTGCCAGCAGTGAACGTCAGGCGGCTTTCTTT

j_gene: TRBJ2-1
abundance: NA
d_gene: NA
v_gene: TRBV25-1
CDR3aa: CASSEYKASRIDEQFF
CDR3nt: TGTGCCAGCAGTGAATATAAGGCTAGTCGCATCGATGAGCAGTTCTTC

j_gene: TRBJ2-3
abundance: NA
d_gene: NA
v_gene: TRBV5-1
CDR3aa: CASSLAGDLDTDTQYF
CDR3nt: TGCGCCAGCAGCTTGGCAGGGGACCTAGACACAGATACGCAGTATTTT

j_gene: TRBJ2-1
abundance: few
d_gene: TRBD2
v_gene: TRBV6-5
CDR3aa: CASSYSISSGSWGNEQFF
CDR3nt: TGTGCCAGCAGTTACTCGATCTCTAGCGGTTCCTGGGGCAATGAGCAGTTCTTC

j_gene: TRBJ2-1
abundance: NA
d_gene: NA
v_gene: TRBV24-1
CDR3aa: CATSDADKYNEQFF
CDR3nt: TGTGCCACCAGTGATGCCGACAAGTACAATGAGCAGTTCTTC

j_gene: TRBJ2-3
abundance: NA
d_gene: NA
v_gene: TRBV6-1
CDR3aa: CASGPSSLGTQYF
CDR3nt: TGTGCCAGCGGCCCTAGCTCCTTGGGTACGCAGTATTTT

j_gene: TRBJ2-1
abundance: NA
d_gene: NA
v_gene: TRBV12-3/TRBV12-4
CDR3aa: CASSLERPYNEQFF
CDR3nt: TGTGCCAGCAGTTTAGAGCGCCCTTACAATGAGCAGTTCTTC

j_gene: TRBJ2-5
abundance: few
d_gene: TRBD2
v_gene: TRBV20-1
CDR3aa: CSAQPGLAAQETQYF
CDR3nt: TGCAGTGCTCAACCGGGACTAGCGGCACAAGAGACCCAGTACTTC

j_gene: TRBJ2-5
abundance: NA
d_gene: TRBD1
v_gene: TRBV5-1
CDR3aa: CASSLQGHYQETQYF
CDR3nt: TGCGCCAGCAGCTTACAGGGGCACTACCAAGAGACCCAGTACTTC

j_gene: TRBJ2-1
abundance: NA
d_gene: NA
v_gene: TRBV5-1
CDR3aa: CASSLGAGTNEQFF
CDR3nt: TGCGCCAGCAGCTTAGGGGCCGGGACCAATGAGCAGTTCTTC